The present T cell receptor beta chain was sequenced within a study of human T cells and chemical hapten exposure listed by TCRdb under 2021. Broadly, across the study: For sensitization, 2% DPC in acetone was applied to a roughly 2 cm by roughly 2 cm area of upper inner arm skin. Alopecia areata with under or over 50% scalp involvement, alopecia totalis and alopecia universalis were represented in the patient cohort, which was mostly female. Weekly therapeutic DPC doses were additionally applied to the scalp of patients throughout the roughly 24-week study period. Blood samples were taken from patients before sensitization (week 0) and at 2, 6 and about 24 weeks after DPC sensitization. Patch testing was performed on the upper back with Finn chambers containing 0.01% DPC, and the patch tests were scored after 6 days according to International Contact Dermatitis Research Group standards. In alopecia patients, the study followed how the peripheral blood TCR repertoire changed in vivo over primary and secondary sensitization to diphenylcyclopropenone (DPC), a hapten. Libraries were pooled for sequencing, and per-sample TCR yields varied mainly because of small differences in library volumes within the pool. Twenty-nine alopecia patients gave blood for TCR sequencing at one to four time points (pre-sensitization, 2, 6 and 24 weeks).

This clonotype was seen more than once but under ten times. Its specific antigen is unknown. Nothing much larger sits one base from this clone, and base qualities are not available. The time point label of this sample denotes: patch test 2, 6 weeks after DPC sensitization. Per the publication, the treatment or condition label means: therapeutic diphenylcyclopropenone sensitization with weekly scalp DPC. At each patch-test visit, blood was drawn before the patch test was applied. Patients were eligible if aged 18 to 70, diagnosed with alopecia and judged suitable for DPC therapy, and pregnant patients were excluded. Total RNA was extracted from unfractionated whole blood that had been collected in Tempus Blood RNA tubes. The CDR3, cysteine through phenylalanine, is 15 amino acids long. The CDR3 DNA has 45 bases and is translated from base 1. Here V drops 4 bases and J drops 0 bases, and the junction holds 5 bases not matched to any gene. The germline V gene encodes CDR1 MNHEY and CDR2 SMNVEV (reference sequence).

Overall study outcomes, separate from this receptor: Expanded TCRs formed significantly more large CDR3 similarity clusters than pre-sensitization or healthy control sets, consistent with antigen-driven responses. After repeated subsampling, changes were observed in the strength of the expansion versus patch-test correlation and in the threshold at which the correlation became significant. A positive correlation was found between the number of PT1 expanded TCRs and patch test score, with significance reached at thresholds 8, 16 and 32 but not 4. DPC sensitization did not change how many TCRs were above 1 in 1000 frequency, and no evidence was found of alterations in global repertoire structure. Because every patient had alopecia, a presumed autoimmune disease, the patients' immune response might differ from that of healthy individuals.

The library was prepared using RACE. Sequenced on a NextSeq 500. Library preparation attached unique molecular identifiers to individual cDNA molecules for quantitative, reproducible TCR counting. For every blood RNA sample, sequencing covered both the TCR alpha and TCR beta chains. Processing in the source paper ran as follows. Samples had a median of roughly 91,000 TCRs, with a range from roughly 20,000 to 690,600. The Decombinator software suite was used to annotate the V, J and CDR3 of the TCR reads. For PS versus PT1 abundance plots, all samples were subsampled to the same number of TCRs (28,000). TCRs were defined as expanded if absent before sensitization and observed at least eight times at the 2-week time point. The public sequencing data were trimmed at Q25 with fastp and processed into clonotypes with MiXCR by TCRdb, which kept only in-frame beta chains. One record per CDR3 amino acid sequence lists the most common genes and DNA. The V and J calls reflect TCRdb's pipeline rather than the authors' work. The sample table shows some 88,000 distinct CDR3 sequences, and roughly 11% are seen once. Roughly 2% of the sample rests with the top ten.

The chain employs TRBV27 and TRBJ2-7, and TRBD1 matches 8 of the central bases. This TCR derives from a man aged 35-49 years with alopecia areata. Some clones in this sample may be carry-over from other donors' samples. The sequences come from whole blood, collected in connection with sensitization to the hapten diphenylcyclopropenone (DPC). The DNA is TGTGCCAGCAGTTGGGGACAGGCCAGCTCCTACGAGCAGTACTTC. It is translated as CASSWGQASSYEQYF.